The 30 T cell receptor beta chains below all came from one sample that was sequenced in a study of shared clonotypes between healthy human individuals. Profiling relied on immunoSEQ multiplex PCR, and the TCRdb table lists in-frame clones only, not all of them. The data contain 1.4 million or so clones, 98% to 99% of them singletons. The sample taken for sequencing was naive CD4+ T cells sorted from blood. The subset was: CD45RA+ positively selected. Source of these receptors: a man aged 25-45 years in good health.

This clone was observed a single time. The J gene is TRBJ2-4, the V gene TRBV2, with D possibly being TRBD2 (5 bases). The CDR3 totals 12 residues. The germline V gene has CDR1 SNHLY and CDR2 FYNNEI. Trimming took off 8 bases at V and 7 bases at J, with 12 bases between the two ends. Written as DNA, the CDR3 is TGTGCCAGCTGGCCCGGGGTGAACATTCAGTACTTC. This translates into CASWPGVNIQYF. Together with reference TRBV2 and TRBJ2-4, the CDR3 gives the full variable domain: EPEVTQTPSHQVTQMGQEVILRCVPISNHLYFYWYRQILGQKVEFLVSFYNNEISEKSEIFDDQFSVERPDGSNFTLKIRSTKLEDSAMYFCASWPGVNIQYFGAGTRLSVL.

This sequence joins TRBV6-1 and TRBJ1-5, with D unresolved. The V gene's germline CDR1 is MNHNS and CDR2 SASEGT. This CDR3 contains 13 residues. Trimming removed 10 bases at V and 0 bases at J, with 10 bases between. Here the CDR3 DNA reads TGTGCCACCAGGACGGTTAGCAATCAGCCCCAGCATTTT. Translated: CATRTVSNQPQHF.

The rearrangement joins TRBV11-2 to TRBJ1-5, with 9 bases that match TRBD1. Looked up from germline, CDR1 is SGHAT and CDR2 is FQNNGV. V lost 3 bases to trimming and J lost 7 bases; unmatched junction nucleotides: 19. The CDR3 consists of 19 residues. CDR3 DNA sequence: TGTGCCAGCAGCTTTCAGTACGACAGGGGGTTGGCCACAGGACAGCCCCAGCATTTT. Translated, it gives CASSFQYDRGLATGQPQHF. Complete variable domain (other parts from reference TRBV11-2 and TRBJ1-5): EAGVAQSPRYKIIEKRQSVAFWCNPISGHATLYWYQQILGQGPKLLIQFQNNGVVDDSQLPKDRFSAERLKGVDSTLKIQPAKLEDSAVYLCASSFQYDRGLATGQPQHFGDGTRLSIL.

The CDR3 loop reads CASSPGQGEFNEKLFF. DNA of the CDR3: TGTGCCAGTAGTCCGGGACAGGGGGAGTTTAATGAAAAACTGTTTTTT. The V call is TRBV19, the J call TRBJ1-4; 11 bases are shared with TRBD1. Germline assignment: CDR1 LNHDA and CDR2 SQIVND (reference sequence). With V trimmed by 5 bases and J by 4 bases, 6 bases remained unmatched. The CDR3 is 16 residues long.

The chain recombines TRBV28 with TRBJ2-1, with unresolved D. The CDR3 contains 14 residues. Per the germline V gene, CDR1 is MDHEN and CDR2 is SYDVKM. V shed 2 bases and J shed 3 bases, with 8 bases lying between them. The CDR3 loop reads CASSLPPGYNEQFF. The CDR3 bases are TGTGCCAGCAGTTTACCCCCCGGCTACAATGAGCAGTTCTTC.

The gene calls are TRBV5-1 and TRBJ2-1; a possible D gene is TRBD1 (5 bases). The CDR3 loop spans 15 amino acids. In germline, CDR1 is SGHRS, CDR2 YFSETQ. Trimming stripped 1 base from V and 7 bases from J, with 15 bases between. In nucleotides, the CDR3 is TGCGCCAGCAGCTTGAACTGGTCAGGGAATAATGAGCAGTTCTTC. Protein product: CASSLNWSGNNEQFF. The full variable domain, in which reference TRBV5-1 and TRBJ2-1 provide the parts outside the CDR3, is KAGVTQTPRYLIKTRGQQVTLSCSPISGHRSVSWYQQTPGQGLQFLFEYFSETQRNKGNFPGRFSGRQFSNSRSEMNVSTLELGDSALYLCASSLNWSGNNEQFFGPGTRLTVL.

V usage is TRBV7-9 and J usage is TRBJ2-1; 7 bases match TRBD2. Germline CDR1 reads SEHNR; CDR2 reads FQNEAQ (reference sequence). The J segment lost 3 bases and the V segment lost 0 bases, leaving 8 bases of the junction unmatched. The CDR3 consists of 17 residues. The CDR3 nucleotides are TGTGCCAGCAGCTTAGCCCTGGCTAGCGGAAACTACAATGAGCAGTTCTTC. The encoded protein is CASSLALASGNYNEQFF.

About this clone itself: Other DNA variants within this sample encode the same CDR3. The gene calls are TRBV30 and TRBJ2-2, with 9 bases lining up with TRBD1. The germline V gene encodes CDR1 GTSNPN and CDR2 SVGIG (reference sequence). The length of the CDR3 is 13 residues. The V gene end was trimmed by 2 bases and the J gene end by 6 bases; junction bases not matched to a gene: 1. The CDR3 protein is CAWSRQGAGELFF. The DNA of the CDR3 is TGTGCCTGGAGTCGACAGGGGGCCGGGGAGCTGTTTTTT.

The chain combines TRBV7-9 with TRBJ1-4; D uncertain. Trimming cost V 2 bases and J 7 bases, with 14 bases left between them. The germline gives CDR1 SEHNR, CDR2 FQNEAQ (reference sequence). The CDR3 extends over 15 amino acids. CDR3 sequence reads: CASSLLGDGFEKLFF. The CDR3 coding sequence is TGTGCCAGCAGCTTATTGGGCGACGGTTTTGAAAAACTGTTTTTT.

V gene TRBV18 combines with J gene TRBJ1-4; D is unclear. The CDR3 covers 14 residues. Trimming left V 2 bases short and J 6 bases short, with 10 bases between. The germline V gene has CDR1 KGHSH and CDR2 LQKENI. The CDR3 nucleotides are TGTGCCAGCTCACCAGTCGCGAGGGATGAAAAACTGTTTTTT. Its translation: CASSPVARDEKLFF. The whole variable domain, filled in from reference TRBV18 and TRBJ1-4, reads NAGVMQNPRHLVRRRGQEARLRCSPMKGHSHVYWYRQLPEEGLKFMVYLQKENIIDESGMPKERFSAEFPKEGPSILRIQQVVRGDSAAYFCASSPVARDEKLFFGSGTQLSVL.

This sequence joins TRBV4-1 and TRBJ2-3; D is ambiguous. This CDR3 contains 15 residues. From germline, CDR1 is MGHRA and CDR2 YSYEKL. V lost 6 bases, J lost 2 bases, and 15 bases lay in between. The DNA of the CDR3 is TGCGCCAGCAGAACTTTAGGCGGTTTCACAGATACGCAGTATTTT. Translated: CASRTLGGFTDTQYF.

This chain uses TRBV9 with TRBJ2-3, with TRBD1 matching 10 bases. The CDR3 is 17 residues long. V was pared by 3 bases and J by 3 bases, with 10 bases of the junction left unmatched. Germline assignment: CDR1 SGDLS and CDR2 YYNGEE. CDR3 DNA sequence: TGTGCCAGCAGCGCTTTTCCGGGACAGGGGTCGACAGATACGCAGTATTTT. Its protein is CASSAFPGQGSTDTQYF.

The V and J genes are TRBV28 and TRBJ2-7, with D perhaps TRBD1 (7 bases). This CDR3 has 13 residues. Trimming took off 7 bases at V and 1 base at J, with 11 bases between the two ends. Per the germline V gene, CDR1 is MDHEN and CDR2 is SYDVKM. Written as DNA, the CDR3 is TGTGCCAGCACCGCGGGACAGTCCTACGAGCAGTACTTC. Amino acid sequence: CASTAGQSYEQYF.

The rearrangement uses TRBV21-1 and TRBJ2-4. TRBV21-1 represents a pseudogene. The CDR3 sequence is 15 residues long. The DNA for the CDR3 is TGTGCCAGCAGCAAAGGAAGTCTGTCCAAAAACATTCAGTACTTC. Translated, it gives CASSKGSLSKNIQYF.

V usage is TRBV7-2 and J usage is TRBJ2-7; D is perhaps TRBD1 (6 bases). The germline V gene encodes CDR1 SGHTA and CDR2 FQGNSA. V dropped 5 bases and J dropped 3 bases, with 20 bases sitting between them. The CDR3 spans 16 residues. The CDR3 is CASSVAWGRARYEQYF. The CDR3, as DNA: TGTGCCAGCAGCGTCGCTTGGGGGCGGGCGCGCTACGAGCAGTACTTC.

CDR3 nucleotides: TGTGCCATCAGTGATCCCCCCCAAACTAGCGGGAGGGCCAATGAGCAGTTCTTC. Amino acids: CAISDPPQTSGRANEQFF. V is TRBV10-3 and J is TRBJ2-1; 13 bases align to TRBD2. The V and J ends lost 3 bases and 6 bases, in that order; junction bases with no gene match: 11. Per the germline V gene, CDR1 is ENHRY and CDR2 is SYGVKD. The CDR3 extends over 18 amino acids.

The chain has TRBV7-9 and TRBJ2-3, with 7 positions matching TRBD1. Per the germline V gene, CDR1 is SEHNR and CDR2 is FQNEAQ (reference sequence). This CDR3 is 15 amino acids long. V dropped 0 bases and J dropped 3; count of bases not matched to a gene: 3. The CDR3 sequence is CASSLAQGWTDTQYF. DNA for the CDR3: TGTGCCAGCAGCTTAGCACAGGGGTGGACAGATACGCAGTATTTT.

This clone was picked up one time. The rearrangement links TRBV5-4 to TRBJ2-7; D possibly matches TRBD1 or TRBD2 (5 bases each). V lost 0 bases and J lost 2, with 9 bases in between. This CDR3 has 14 amino acids. The V gene's germline CDR1 is SGHNT and CDR2 YYREEE (reference sequence). CDR3 sequence reads: CASSLGDQTYEQYF. For the CDR3, the DNA is TGTGCCAGCAGCTTGGGGGACCAGACCTACGAGCAGTACTTC.

V is TRBV18 and J is TRBJ2-2, with D uncertain. Trimming removed 6 bases at V and 0 bases at J, with 11 bases between. The germline V gene encodes CDR1 KGHSH and CDR2 LQKENI. The CDR3 is 15 residues long. The CDR3 DNA follows: TGTGCCAGCTCGGGGTACGGGTCGAACACCGGGGAGCTGTTTTTT. Protein product: CASSGYGSNTGELFF.

The DNA of the CDR3 is TGTGCCAGCAGTCGGGCAAACAATGAGCAGTTCTTC. Protein sequence: CASSRANNEQFF. The chain links TRBV6-1 to TRBJ2-1; D is undetermined. This CDR3 spans 12 amino acids. The germline gives CDR1 MNHNS, CDR2 SASEGT. The V end lost 5 bases, the J end lost 5 bases, and 7 bases lay between the germline ends.

This clone appeared a single time. V usage is TRBV6-5 and J usage is TRBJ2-6; no definite D call. The CDR3 totals 16 residues. Trimming removed 1 base from V and 0 bases from J, with 7 bases in between. Germline lookup yields CDR1 MNHEY and CDR2 SVGAGI. The CDR3 here is CASSYWASSGANVLTF. The CDR3 DNA is TGTGCCAGCAGTTACTGGGCATCCTCTGGGGCCAACGTCCTGACTTTC.

A word on this clone: No DNA is shown, since the ends of the CDR3 on it are uncertain; the CDR3 is the one TCRdb lists. This sequence joins TRBV6-5 and TRBJ1-5. Per the germline V gene, CDR1 is MNHEY and CDR2 is SVGAGI. The length of the CDR3 is 12 amino acids, counting both ends. Here the CDR3 reads CASSTSGEPQHF.

The chain joins TRBV28 to TRBJ1-4, with 9 bases fitting TRBD1. This CDR3 has 15 amino acids. Per germline, CDR1 MDHEN and CDR2 SYDVKM. The trim removed 5 bases at V and 6 bases at J, leaving 7 bases unmatched. The CDR3 nucleotides are TGTGCCAGCAGTCGACAGGGGGGTTCGTATGAAAAACTGTTTTTT. Amino acid sequence: CASSRQGGSYEKLFF.

The CDR3 is CASSLARGGSARYGYTF. The CDR3 DNA is TGTGCCAGCAGCTTAGCCAGGGGTGGTTCGGCGCGCTATGGCTACACCTTC. V gene TRBV7-9 combines with J gene TRBJ1-2, with D maybe TRBD1 (6 bases). CDR3 length equals 17 residues. V lost 0 bases and J lost 4, with 18 bases in between. Looked up from germline, CDR1 is SEHNR and CDR2 is FQNEAQ (reference sequence).

The chain has TRBV7-3 and TRBJ2-1; 7 bases match TRBD2. Germline lookup yields CDR1 SGHTA and CDR2 FQGTGA. V dropped 6 bases and J dropped 6; count of bases not matched to a gene: 11. The CDR3 covers 15 residues. CDR3 nucleotides: TGTGCCAGCAGTAAAATTAGCGGGTGGGGCAATGAGCAGTTCTTC. Translated: CASSKISGWGNEQFF.

This clone was counted once. The J gene is TRBJ2-7, the V gene TRBV6-1, with TRBD1 matching 12 bases. V was pared by 3 bases and J by 7 bases, with 7 bases of the junction left unmatched. The CDR3 runs 15 residues. Germline assignment: CDR1 MNHNS and CDR2 SASEGT. For the CDR3, the DNA is TGTGCCAGCAGTGACCGGGACAGGGGGCCAGGTGAGCAGTACTTC. Protein: CASSDRDRGPGEQYF.

A remark on this clone: This sample also contains other DNA sequences that code for the same CDR3. This rearrangement joins TRBV6-5 to TRBJ2-1; D remains unclear. The CDR3 has 11 amino acids. Trimming pared 6 bases from V and 7 bases from J, leaving 7 bases between. Germline CDR1 MNHEY, CDR2 SVGAGI. The CDR3 DNA reads as TGTGCCAGCAGCCATAGTAATGAGCAGTTCTTC. This encodes CASSHSNEQFF.

V gene TRBV28 combines with J gene TRBJ2-7, with 15 positions matching TRBD2. The CDR3 extends over 19 amino acids. The trim removed 2 bases at V and 0 bases at J, leaving 8 bases unmatched. CDR1 MDHEN and CDR2 SYDVKM come from the germline V gene. The CDR3 protein is CASSLPGLAGGLLSYEQYF. DNA of the CDR3: TGTGCCAGCAGTTTACCGGGACTAGCGGGAGGTCTTCTCTCCTACGAGCAGTACTTC.

The gene calls are TRBV28 and TRBJ2-7; 7 bases are a match to TRBD1. The CDR3 consists of 16 residues. V lost 5 bases and J lost 2; bases outside the gene matches: 12. CDR1 and CDR2 from the germline V gene are MDHEN and SYDVKM. The CDR3 spells CASSPYQTGKAYEQYF. The CDR3 DNA reads TGTGCCAGCAGTCCATATCAGACAGGGAAAGCCTACGAGCAGTACTTC.

CDR3 sequence (DNA): TGTGCCAGCAGTGAAATACCGCAGGGCGGCCAGTACTTC. This sequence encodes CASSEIPQGGQYF. The chain is built from TRBV6-5 and TRBJ2-5; tentatively, D is TRBD1 (5 bases). CDR1 is MNHEY, CDR2 SVGAGI, per germline. Deletions cut 5 bases from V and 10 bases from J, with 17 bases between. CDR3 size: 13 residues.